This T cell receptor (beta chain) was captured by sequencing in a study of cytomegalovirus exposure and HLA in healthy donors. Germline assignment: CDR1 SQVTM and CDR2 ANQGSEA. The V and J ends lost 4 bases and 2 bases, in that order; junction bases with no gene match: 2. The CDR3 runs 14 residues. Amplification used 60 Vbeta primers and 13 Jbeta primers. Profiled with immunoSEQ multiplex PCR; TCRdb holds only in-frame clones, not every one. The data contain fewer than 80,000 clones, roughly 77% of them singletons. This TCR was recovered from a woman in her forties in good health and CMV-seropositive. Sample: PBMCs. The rearrangement uses TRBV29-1 and TRBJ1-3, with 10 positions matching TRBD1. CDR3: CSVGGTGAGNTIYF. The CDR3 nucleotides read TGCAGCGTTGGAGGGACAGGGGCTGGAAACACCATATATTTT.